This T cell receptor (beta chain) stems from a study of OX40 agonist ivuxolimab in advanced cancers. This table comes from immunoSEQ multiplex PCR, and its TCRdb copy is limited to in-frame clones, with some not included. Among 30,000 or so clones listed, roughly 84% were seen once. This CDR3 has 11 residues. The germline V gene encodes CDR1 WNHNN and CDR2 SYGVQD (reference sequence). V was trimmed by 5 bases and J by 6 bases, leaving 6 bases between them. This chain uses TRBV10-1 with TRBJ2-3; D ambiguous. The source of this sequence is an adult with an advanced solid tumor such as melanoma, head and neck, liver or kidney cancer. Sequencing was performed on CD4+ or CD8+ T cells sorted from blood, taken in a trial of the OX40 agonist ivuxolimab. The CDR3 DNA reads TGCGCCAGCAGTTCAGCGGATACGCAGTATTTT. Protein: CASSSADTQYF.